This T cell receptor (beta chain) was sequenced during a study of blood T cell repertoires in COVID-19. About the research overall: Material from acute and convalescent COVID-19 was sourced from the United States, Italy and Spain.

The age range of participants was about 18 to 100 years, with residence in about two dozen US areas. Either two negative PCRs, clearance, or symptom resolution qualified Cohort 3 donors as recovered. As originally analysed: Amplification of reference gene primers was used by the study to estimate nucleated cell counts. TCRdb keeps only in-frame clones here, not all; method: immunoSEQ multiplex PCR. V, J and clone size are those of that table, while D and trimming were read from the DNA. Seen here are almost 200,000 clones, about 90% observed once, and the top ten hold approximately 8%. This CDR3 comprises 15 residues. CDR1 and CDR2 from the germline V gene are MNHEY and SVGAGI. Trimming shortened V by 6 bases and J by 8 bases, and 21 bases separated the two germline ends.

The clonotype was recovered from a woman between 18 and 29 years old who had recovered from COVID-19. The sequenced material came from PBMCs or T cells enriched from blood (not recorded which). The chain combines TRBV6-5 with TRBJ2-3; a possible D gene is TRBD1 (7 bases). The CDR3, as DNA: TGTGCCAGCAGCCAGACAGGGAGGCCGGAGGTTACGCAGTATTTT. Translation gives CASSQTGRPEVTQYF.